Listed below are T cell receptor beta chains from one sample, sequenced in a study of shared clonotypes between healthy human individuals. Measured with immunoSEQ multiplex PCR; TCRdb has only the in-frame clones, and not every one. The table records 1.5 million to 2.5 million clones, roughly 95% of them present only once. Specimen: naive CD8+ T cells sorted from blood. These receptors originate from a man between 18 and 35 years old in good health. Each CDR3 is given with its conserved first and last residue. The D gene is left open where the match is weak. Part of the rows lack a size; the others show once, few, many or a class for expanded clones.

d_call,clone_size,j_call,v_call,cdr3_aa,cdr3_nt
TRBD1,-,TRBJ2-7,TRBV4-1,CASSQTGQGGNEQYF,TGCGCCAGCAGCCAAACGGGACAGGGTGGGAACGAGCAGTACTTC
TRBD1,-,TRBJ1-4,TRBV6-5,CASSYDRGETNEKLFF,TGTGCCAGCAGTTACGACAGGGGGGAAACTAATGAAAAACTGTTTTTT
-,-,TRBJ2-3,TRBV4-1,CASSSSSESDTQYF,TGCGCCAGCAGCTCAAGTTCAGAGTCGGATACGCAGTATTTT
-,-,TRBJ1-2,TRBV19,CASSIGRTYGYTF,TGTGCCAGTAGTATCGGACGGACCTATGGCTACACCTTC
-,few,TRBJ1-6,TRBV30,CAWRAATWDNSPLHF,TGTGCCTGGAGAGCAGCAACTTGGGATAATTCACCCCTCCACTTT
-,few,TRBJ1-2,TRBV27,CASSQGPYYGYTF,TGTGCCAGCAGTCAGGGTCCCTACTATGGCTACACCTTC
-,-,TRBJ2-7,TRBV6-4,CASTYEQYF,TGTGCCAGCACTTACGAGCAGTACTTC
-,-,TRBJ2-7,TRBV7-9,CASSFRGTPGGEQYF,TGTGCCAGCAGCTTCCGAGGGACCCCCGGGGGCGAGCAGTACTTC
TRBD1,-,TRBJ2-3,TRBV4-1,CASSQATGGRTDTQYF,TGCGCCAGCAGCCAAGCCACAGGGGGACGCACAGATACGCAGTATTTT
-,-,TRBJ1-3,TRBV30,CAWSVSAGDTIYF,TGTGCCTGGAGTGTATCCGCCGGAGACACTATATATTTT
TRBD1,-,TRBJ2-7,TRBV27,CASSYDRGDEQYF,TGTGCCAGCAGTTACGACAGGGGTGACGAGCAGTACTTC
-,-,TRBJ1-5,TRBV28,CASSLWGARQPQHF,TGTGCCAGCAGTTTATGGGGGGCCCGTCAGCCCCAGCATTTT
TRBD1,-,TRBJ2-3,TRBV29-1,CSATPWTGNTDTQYF,TGCAGCGCTACTCCGTGGACAGGGAATACAGATACGCAGTATTTT
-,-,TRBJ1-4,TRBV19,CASSIDLGATNEKLFF,TGTGCCAGTAGTATAGATCTAGGGGCAACTAATGAAAAACTGTTTTTT
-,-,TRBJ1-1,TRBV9,CASSLDGQNTEAFF,TGTGCCAGCAGCCTTGATGGGCAAAACACTGAAGCTTTCTTT
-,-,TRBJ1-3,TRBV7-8,CASSGRVSGNTIYF,TGTGCCAGCAGCGGCAGGGTCTCTGGAAACACCATATATTTT
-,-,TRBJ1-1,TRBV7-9,CASAQGGFLNTEAFF,TGTGCCAGCGCCCAGGGTGGATTCCTGAACACTGAAGCTTTCTTT
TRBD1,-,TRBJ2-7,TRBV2,CASEGTGGTYEQYF,TGTGCCAGCGAAGGGACAGGGGGCACCTACGAGCAGTACTTC
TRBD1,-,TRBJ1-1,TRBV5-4,CASSLTQGRNTEAFF,TGTGCCAGCAGCCTCACACAGGGGAGGAACACTGAAGCTTTCTTT
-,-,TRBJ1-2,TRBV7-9,CASSEGTGPGGGYTF,TGTGCCAGCAGCGAAGGAACGGGACCAGGAGGTGGCTACACCTTC
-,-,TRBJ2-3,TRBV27,CASSIGDGGTDTQYF,TGTGCCAGCAGCATAGGGGATGGGGGCACAGATACGCAGTATTTT
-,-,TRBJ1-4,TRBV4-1,CASSQDRTEGEKLFF,TGCGCCAGCAGCCAAGATAGGACGGAGGGTGAAAAACTGTTTTTT